A single sample is the source of the 5 T cell receptor beta chains below, sequenced in a study of cytomegalovirus exposure and HLA in healthy donors. Both 60 Vbeta primers and 13 Jbeta primers went into the PCR. Profiled with immunoSEQ multiplex PCR; TCRdb holds only in-frame clones, not every one. The table lists fewer than 250,000 clones, about four fifths of them singletons. Material: PBMCs. The source of these receptors is a woman aged 35 to 49 in good health and CMV-seronegative.

The rearrangement uses TRBV2 and TRBJ1-6, with a possible D match to TRBD1 (6 bases). V shed 8 bases and J shed 7 bases, with 15 bases lying between them. The CDR3 extends over 14 amino acids. Germline CDR1 SNHLY, CDR2 FYNNEI. The CDR3 spells CASQERGTNSPLHF. In DNA, the CDR3 is TGTGCCAGCCAAGAAAGGGGGACCAATTCACCCCTCCACTTT.

The V gene is TRBV19, the J gene TRBJ2-5; D might be TRBD2 (5 bases). Germline loops: CDR1 LNHDA, CDR2 SQIVND (reference sequence). Trimming removed 5 bases from V and 2 bases from J, with 12 bases in between. The CDR3 runs to 14 residues. CDR3 sequence: CASSAAGIQETQYF. CDR3 in DNA: TGTGCCAGTAGTGCAGCCGGGATTCAAGAGACCCAGTACTTC.

The chain has TRBV30 and TRBJ1-6; a possible D gene is TRBD1 (6 bases). Trimming took off 4 bases at V and 9 bases at J, with 16 bases between the two ends. The CDR3 runs to 14 residues. CDR1 and CDR2 from the germline V gene are GTSNPN and SVGIG (reference sequence). The CDR3 is CAWTGVREGSPLHF. The CDR3 nucleotides are TGTGCCTGGACAGGGGTCAGGGAAGGTTCACCCCTCCACTTT.

The genes are TRBV5-1 and TRBJ1-1, with D unclear. Trimming removed 0 bases at V and 1 base at J, with 7 bases between. The germline gives CDR1 SGHRS, CDR2 YFSETQ. The CDR3 has 14 amino acids. CDR3 protein: CASSLVAGNTEAFF. The CDR3 DNA sequence: TGCGCCAGCAGCTTGGTCGCAGGGAACACTGAAGCTTTCTTT.

The J gene is TRBJ1-2, the V gene TRBV11-3; D remains unclear. Germline V gene lookup returns CDR1 SGHNT and CDR2 YENEEA. The CDR3 consists of 13 residues. Trimming pared 4 bases from V and 7 bases from J, leaving 13 bases between. The CDR3 sequence: CASSSGGAGGYTF. The DNA of the CDR3 is TGTGCCAGCAGCTCCGGAGGTGCGGGTGGCTACACCTTC.